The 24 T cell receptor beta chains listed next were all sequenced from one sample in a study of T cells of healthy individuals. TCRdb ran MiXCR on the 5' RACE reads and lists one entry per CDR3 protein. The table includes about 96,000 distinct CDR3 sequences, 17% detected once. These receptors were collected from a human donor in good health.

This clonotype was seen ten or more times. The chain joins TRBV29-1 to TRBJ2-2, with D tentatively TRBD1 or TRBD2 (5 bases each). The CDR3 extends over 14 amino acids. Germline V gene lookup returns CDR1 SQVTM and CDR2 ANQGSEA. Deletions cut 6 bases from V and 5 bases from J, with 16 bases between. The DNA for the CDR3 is TGCAGCGTAGAGGCGGGCTGGGGGACCGGGGAGCTGTTTTTT. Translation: CSVEAGWGTGELFF.

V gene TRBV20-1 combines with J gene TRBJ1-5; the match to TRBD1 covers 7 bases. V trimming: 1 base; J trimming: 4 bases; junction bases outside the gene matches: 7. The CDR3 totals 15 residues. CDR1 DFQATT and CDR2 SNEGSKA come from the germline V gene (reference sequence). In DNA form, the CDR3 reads TGCAGTGCTAGAGCTGCGACAGGGCCAAATCAGCCCCAGCATTTT. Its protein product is CSARAATGPNQPQHF.

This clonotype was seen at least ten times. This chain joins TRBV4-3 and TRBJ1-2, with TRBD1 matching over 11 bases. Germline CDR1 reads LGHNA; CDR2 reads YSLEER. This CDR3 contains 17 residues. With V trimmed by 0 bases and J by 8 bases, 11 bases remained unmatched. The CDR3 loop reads CASSQDSRTGGFSGYTF. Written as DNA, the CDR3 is TGCGCCAGCAGCCAAGATTCTAGGACAGGGGGCTTCAGCGGCTACACCTTC.

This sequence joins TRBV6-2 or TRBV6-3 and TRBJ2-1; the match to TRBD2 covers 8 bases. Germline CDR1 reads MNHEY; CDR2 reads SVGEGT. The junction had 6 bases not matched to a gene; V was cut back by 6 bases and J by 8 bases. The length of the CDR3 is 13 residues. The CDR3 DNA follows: TGTGCCAGCAGCCCAGCGGGGGCTTATGAGCAGTTCTTC. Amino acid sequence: CASSPAGAYEQFF.

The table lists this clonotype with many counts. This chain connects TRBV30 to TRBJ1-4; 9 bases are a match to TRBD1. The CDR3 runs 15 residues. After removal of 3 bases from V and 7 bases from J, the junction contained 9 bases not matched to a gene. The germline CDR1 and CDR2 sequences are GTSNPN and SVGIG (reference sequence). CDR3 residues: CAWRDSGTGPEKLFF. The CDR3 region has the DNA TGTGCCTGGAGGGATTCCGGGACAGGGCCTGAAAAACTGTTTTTT.

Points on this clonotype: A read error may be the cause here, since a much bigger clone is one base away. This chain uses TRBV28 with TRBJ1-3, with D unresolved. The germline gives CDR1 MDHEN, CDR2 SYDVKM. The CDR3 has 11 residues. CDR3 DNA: TGTGTCAGCACAGTCAAAAACACCATATATTTT. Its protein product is CVSTVKNTIYF.

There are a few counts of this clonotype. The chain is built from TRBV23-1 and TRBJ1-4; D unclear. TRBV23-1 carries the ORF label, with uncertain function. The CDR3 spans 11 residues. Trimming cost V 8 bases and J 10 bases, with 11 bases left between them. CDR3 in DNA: TGCGCCAGCGAGGGTGGAGGAAAACTGTTTTTT. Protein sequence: CASEGGGKLFF.

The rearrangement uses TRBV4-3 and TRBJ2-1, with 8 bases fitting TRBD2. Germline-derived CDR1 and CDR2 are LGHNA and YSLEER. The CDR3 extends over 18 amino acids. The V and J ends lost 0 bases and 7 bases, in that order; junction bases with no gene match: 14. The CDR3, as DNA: TGCGCCAGCAGCCAAGATCCCGTGGAACTGGGCGGGAGGAATGAGCAGTTCTTC. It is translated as CASSQDPVELGGRNEQFF.

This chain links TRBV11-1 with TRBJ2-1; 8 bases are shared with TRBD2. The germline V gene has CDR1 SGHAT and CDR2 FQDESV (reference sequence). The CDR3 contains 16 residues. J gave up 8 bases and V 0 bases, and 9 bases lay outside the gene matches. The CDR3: CASSLATGGGSDEQFF. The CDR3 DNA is TGTGCCAGCAGCTTAGCCACAGGCGGGGGGTCCGATGAGCAGTTCTTC. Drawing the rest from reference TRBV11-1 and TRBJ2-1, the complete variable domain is EAEVAQSPRYKITEKSQAVAFWCDPISGHATLYWYRQILGQGPELLVQFQDESVVDDSQLPKDRFSAERLKGVDSTLKIQPAELGDSAMYLCASSLATGGGSDEQFFGPGTRLTVL.

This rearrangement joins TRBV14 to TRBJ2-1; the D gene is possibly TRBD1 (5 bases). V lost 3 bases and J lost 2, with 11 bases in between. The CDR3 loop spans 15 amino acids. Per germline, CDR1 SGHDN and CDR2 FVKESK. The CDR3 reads CASSQFRETYNEQFF. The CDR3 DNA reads TGTGCCAGCAGCCAGTTCAGGGAAACCTACAATGAGCAGTTCTTC.

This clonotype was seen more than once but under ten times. CDR3 region: CASSLGVDTQYF. CDR3 DNA: TGCGCCAGCAGCTTGGGAGTAGATACGCAGTATTTT. The rearrangement uses TRBV5-1 and TRBJ2-3; D remains unclear. The CDR3 loop spans 12 amino acids. Germline CDR1 SGHRS, CDR2 YFSETQ. V gave up 0 bases and J gave up 5 bases, with 4 bases separating them.

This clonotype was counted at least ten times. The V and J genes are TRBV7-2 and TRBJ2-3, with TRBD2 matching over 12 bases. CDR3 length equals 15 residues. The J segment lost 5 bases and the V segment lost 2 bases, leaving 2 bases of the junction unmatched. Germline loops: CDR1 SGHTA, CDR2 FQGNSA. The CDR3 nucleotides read TGTGCCAGCAGCTTAATACTAGCGGGGGGAGATACGCAGTATTTT. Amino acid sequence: CASSLILAGGDTQYF.

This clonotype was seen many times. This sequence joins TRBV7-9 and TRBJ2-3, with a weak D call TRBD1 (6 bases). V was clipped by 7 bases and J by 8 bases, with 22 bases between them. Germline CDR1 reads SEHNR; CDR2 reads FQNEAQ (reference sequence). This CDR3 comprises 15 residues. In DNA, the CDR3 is TGTGCCAGCAACCCGCTGGGGGCTAGGTCCGGTACGCAGTATTTT. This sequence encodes CASNPLGARSGTQYF.

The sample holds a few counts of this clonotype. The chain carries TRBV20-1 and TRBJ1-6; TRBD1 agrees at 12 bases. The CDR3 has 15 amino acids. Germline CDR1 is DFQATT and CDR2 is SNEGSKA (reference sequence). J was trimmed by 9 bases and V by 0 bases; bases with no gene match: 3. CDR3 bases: TGCAGTGCTAGAGACCCGGGACAGGGGGCTTCACCCCTCCACTTT. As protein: CSARDPGQGASPLHF.

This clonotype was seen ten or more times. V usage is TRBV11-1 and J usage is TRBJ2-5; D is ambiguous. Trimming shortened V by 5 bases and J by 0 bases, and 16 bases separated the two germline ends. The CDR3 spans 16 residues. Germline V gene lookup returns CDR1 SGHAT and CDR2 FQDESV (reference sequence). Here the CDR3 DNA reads TGTGCCAGCAGCCAGAGGACGTCATCGGACCAAGAGACCCAGTACTTC. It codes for CASSQRTSSDQETQYF.

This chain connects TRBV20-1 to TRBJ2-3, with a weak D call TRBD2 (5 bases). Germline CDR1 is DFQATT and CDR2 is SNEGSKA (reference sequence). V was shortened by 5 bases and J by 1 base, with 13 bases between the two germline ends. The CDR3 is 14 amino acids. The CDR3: CSAASHRGTDTQYF. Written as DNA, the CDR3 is TGCAGTGCTGCTAGCCATCGGGGCACAGATACGCAGTATTTT.

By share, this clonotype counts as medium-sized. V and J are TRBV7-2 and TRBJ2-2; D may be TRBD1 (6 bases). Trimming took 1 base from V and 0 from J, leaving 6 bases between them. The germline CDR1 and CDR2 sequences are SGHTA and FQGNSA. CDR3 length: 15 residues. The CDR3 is CASSLDRANTGELFF. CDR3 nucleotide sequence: TGTGCCAGCAGCTTAGACAGGGCGAACACCGGGGAGCTGTTTTTT.

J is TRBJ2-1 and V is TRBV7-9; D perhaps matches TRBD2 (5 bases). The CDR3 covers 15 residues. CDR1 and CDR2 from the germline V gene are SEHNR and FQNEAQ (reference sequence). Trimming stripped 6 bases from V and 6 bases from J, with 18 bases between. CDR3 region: CASSTTLSAANEQFF. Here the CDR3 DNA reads TGTGCCAGCAGTACGACGCTGTCAGCGGCCAATGAGCAGTTCTTC.

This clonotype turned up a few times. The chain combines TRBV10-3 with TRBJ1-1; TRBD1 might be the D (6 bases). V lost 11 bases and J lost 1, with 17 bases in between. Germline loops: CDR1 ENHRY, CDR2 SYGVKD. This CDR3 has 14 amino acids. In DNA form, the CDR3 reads TGTGCCGCCTCGGACAGAGCCACGAACACTGAAGCTTTCTTT. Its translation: CAASDRATNTEAFF.

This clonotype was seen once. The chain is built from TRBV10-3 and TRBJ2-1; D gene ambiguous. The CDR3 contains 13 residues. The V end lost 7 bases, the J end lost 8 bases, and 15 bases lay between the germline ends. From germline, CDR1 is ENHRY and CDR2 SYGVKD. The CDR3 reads CAITVLGIDEQFF. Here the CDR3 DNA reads TGTGCCATCACGGTCCTGGGAATCGATGAGCAGTTCTTC.

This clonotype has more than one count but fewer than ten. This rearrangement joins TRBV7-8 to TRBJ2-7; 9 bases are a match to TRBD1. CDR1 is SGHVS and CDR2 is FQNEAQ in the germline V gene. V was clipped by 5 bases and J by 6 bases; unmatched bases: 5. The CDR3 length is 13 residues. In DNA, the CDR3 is TGTGCCAGCAGCCCAAACAGGGGGCGCGAGCAGTACTTC. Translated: CASSPNRGREQYF.

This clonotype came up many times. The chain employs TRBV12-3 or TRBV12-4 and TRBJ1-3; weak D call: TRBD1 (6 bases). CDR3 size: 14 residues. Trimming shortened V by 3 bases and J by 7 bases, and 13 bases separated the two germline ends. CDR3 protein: CASSLGQGINTIYF. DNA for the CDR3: TGTGCCAGCAGTTTGGGGCAGGGGATTAACACCATATATTTT.

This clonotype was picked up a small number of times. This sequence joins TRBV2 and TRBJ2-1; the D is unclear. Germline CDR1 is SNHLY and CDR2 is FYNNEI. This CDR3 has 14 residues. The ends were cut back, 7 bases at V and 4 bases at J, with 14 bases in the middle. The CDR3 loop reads CASINLGPYNEQFF. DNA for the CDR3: TGTGCCAGCATCAATCTAGGCCCGTACAATGAGCAGTTCTTC.

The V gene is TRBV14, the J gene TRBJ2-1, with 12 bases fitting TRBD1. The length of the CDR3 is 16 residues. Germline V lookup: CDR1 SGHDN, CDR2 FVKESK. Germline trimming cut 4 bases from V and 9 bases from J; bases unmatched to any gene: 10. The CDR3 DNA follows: TGTGCCAGCAGCCGCACCCCGGGACAGGGGGCGCTTGAGCAGTTCTTC. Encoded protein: CASSRTPGQGALEQFF.